This passage covers 25 T cell receptor beta chains from one sample sequenced in a study of blood T cell repertoires in COVID-19. TCRdb's copy holds only in-frame clones and misses some; the assay was immunoSEQ multiplex PCR. This table holds under 300,000 clones, more than 70% found once. Material: peripheral blood. The source of these receptors is a man older than 75 with acute or convalescent COVID-19.

This clone was seen only a few times. The CDR3 region is CASSPVLDSMANYNEQFF. In nucleotides, the CDR3 is TGCGCCAGCAGCCCGGTACTAGACTCAATGGCCAATTACAATGAGCAGTTCTTC. The chain uses TRBV5-1 and TRBJ2-1, with D possibly being TRBD2 (5 bases). CDR3 length: 18 residues. Trimming took 4 bases from V and 4 from J, leaving 24 bases between them. CDR1 and CDR2 (germline): SGHRS, YFSETQ.

V gene TRBV5-1 combines with J gene TRBJ2-5; no clear D. V was trimmed by 1 base and J by 5 bases, leaving 9 bases between them. This CDR3 is built from 13 residues. The germline V gene has CDR1 SGHRS and CDR2 YFSETQ. The CDR3 here is CASSLLRGETQYF. The DNA for the CDR3 is TGCGCCAGCAGCTTGCTCCGAGGCGAGACCCAGTACTTC.

This rearrangement joins TRBV5-5 to TRBJ2-5, with D possibly TRBD2 on 5 matching bases. This CDR3 is built from 13 residues. Trimming took off 2 bases at V and 3 bases at J, with 8 bases between the two ends. CDR1 is SGHKS, CDR2 YYEKEE, per germline (reference sequence). The CDR3 spells CASSFGLKETQYF. The CDR3 DNA reads as TGTGCCAGCAGCTTCGGACTGAAAGAGACCCAGTACTTC. Together with reference TRBV5-5 and TRBJ2-5, the CDR3 gives the full variable domain: DAGVTQSPTHLIKTRGQQVTLRCSPISGHKSVSWYQQVLGQGPQFIFQYYEKEERGRGNFPDRFSARQFPNYSSELNVNALLLGDSALYLCASSFGLKETQYFGPGTRLLVL.

This CDR3 reads CASGMVAGSTDTQYF. The CDR3 nucleotides read TGTGCCAGCGGTATGGTAGCTGGGTCCACAGATACGCAGTATTTT. The rearrangement joins TRBV27 to TRBJ2-3; D is unresolved. The germline V gene encodes CDR1 MNHEY and CDR2 SMNVEV (reference sequence). V was trimmed by 8 bases and J by 2 bases, leaving 17 bases between them. CDR3 length: 15 residues.

The genes are TRBV9 and TRBJ2-2; TRBD1 aligns across 8 bases. Germline CDR1 is SGDLS and CDR2 is YYNGEE. The CDR3 runs 14 residues. The trim removed 3 bases at V and 6 bases at J, leaving 4 bases unmatched. The CDR3 nucleotides are TGTGCCAGCAGCGGGACAGGGACCTCCGGGGAGCTGTTTTTT. Protein product: CASSGTGTSGELFF.

Regarding this clone: Compared with germline, one end of the junction differs, possibly owing to a read error. The chain links TRBV7-7 to TRBJ2-7, with TRBD1 identical over 9 bases. The CDR3 is 13 residues long. Germline V gene data show CDR1 as SSHAT and CDR2 as FNYEAQ (reference sequence). The CDR3 here is CASSPGQGDEQYF. CDR3 coding DNA: TGTGCTAGCAGCCCGGGACAGGGTGACGAGCAGTACTTC.

The gene calls are TRBV5-1 and TRBJ2-3; 7 nucleotides agree with TRBD2. CDR3 length: 17 amino acids. CDR1 and CDR2 from the germline V gene are SGHRS and YFSETQ. Germline trimming cut 4 bases from V and 1 base from J; bases unmatched to any gene: 12. The CDR3 DNA reads TGCGCCAGCAGCAATCCTGTCGGGGGGTTTCGCACAGATACGCAGTATTTT. This gives the protein CASSNPVGGFRTDTQYF.

The chain employs TRBV11-2 and TRBJ2-7; a possible D gene is TRBD2 (5 bases). The CDR3 length is 14 residues. Per germline, CDR1 SGHAT and CDR2 FQNNGV. Trimming stripped 8 bases from V and 7 bases from J, with 21 bases between. The CDR3 DNA follows: TGTGCCAGCCACCTGTCCGACCTCCGAGGGGAGCAGTACTTC. The encoded protein is CASHLSDLRGEQYF.

The rearrangement links TRBV7-2 to TRBJ2-7, with 8 bases matching TRBD1. The CDR3 length is 14 residues. V lost 6 bases to trimming and J lost 2 bases; unmatched junction nucleotides: 6. Germline CDR1 reads SGHTA; CDR2 reads FQGNSA. Here the CDR3 reads CASSRGQATYEQYF. The CDR3 coding sequence is TGTGCCAGCAGTAGGGGACAGGCGACCTACGAGCAGTACTTC.

This clone was found once. The CDR3 loop is CASSEFVFGATEKLFF. In DNA form, the CDR3 reads TGTGCCAGCAGTGAATTTGTATTTGGGGCCACTGAAAAACTGTTTTTT. The chain couples TRBV2 to TRBJ1-4; weak D call: TRBD1 (5 bases). V lost 2 bases, J lost 7 bases, and 17 bases lay in between. The CDR3 is 16 residues long. From germline, CDR1 is SNHLY and CDR2 FYNNEI.

The chain recombines TRBV6-5 with TRBJ1-4; 9 bases align to TRBD1. Germline CDR1 and CDR2: MNHEY and SVGAGI. The V and J ends lost 5 bases and 7 bases, in that order; junction bases with no gene match: 8. CDR3 length equals 15 residues. Here the CDR3 reads CASSLTGTGSEKLFF. The DNA of the CDR3 is TGTGCCAGCAGTCTAACCGGGACAGGGTCTGAAAAACTGTTTTTT.

This clone was found a few times. The chain uses TRBV18 and TRBJ1-5; unclear D gene. Trimming stripped 3 bases from V and 9 bases from J, with 12 bases between. The CDR3 length is 13 residues. Germline V gives CDR1 KGHSH, CDR2 LQKENI. The CDR3 loop is CASSPGPSGPQHF. In nucleotides, the CDR3 is TGTGCCAGCTCACCGGGCCCCTCTGGGCCCCAGCATTTT. The full variable domain, completed using reference TRBV18 and TRBJ1-5, is NAGVMQNPRHLVRRRGQEARLRCSPMKGHSHVYWYRQLPEEGLKFMVYLQKENIIDESGMPKERFSAEFPKEGPSILRIQQVVRGDSAAYFCASSPGPSGPQHFGDGTRLSIL.

The CDR3 sequence is CASRLEQGPDYGYTF. As DNA, the CDR3 is TGTGCCAGCAGGTTAGAACAGGGCCCGGACTATGGCTACACCTTC. The rearrangement uses TRBV2 and TRBJ1-2; the D gene is possibly TRBD1 (6 bases). This CDR3 has 15 amino acids. The V end was cut by 6 bases, the J end by 3 bases, with 17 bases between. Germline CDR1 and CDR2: SNHLY and FYNNEI.

V and J are TRBV6-4 and TRBJ2-6; the D is unclear. The germline CDR1 and CDR2 sequences are MRHNA and SNTAGT. V lost 0 bases to trimming and J lost 1 base, with 7 bases between them. The CDR3 has 16 residues. The CDR3: CASSDSLRSGANVLTF. Here the CDR3 DNA reads TGTGCCAGCAGTGACTCTCTGCGATCTGGGGCCAACGTCCTGACTTTC.

V and J are TRBV28 and TRBJ2-3; TRBD1 might be the D (5 bases). Germline V gene data show CDR1 as MDHEN and CDR2 as SYDVKM. The CDR3 totals 13 residues. The ends were cut back, 3 bases at V and 4 bases at J, with 8 bases in the middle. The CDR3 spells CASSFRTPDTQYF. The CDR3 nucleotides are TGTGCCAGCAGTTTCCGGACACCAGATACGCAGTATTTT.

This chain links TRBV5-1 with TRBJ2-7; TRBD2 might be the D (6 bases). Germline CDR1 SGHRS, CDR2 YFSETQ. Trimming shortened V by 0 bases and J by 2 bases, and 12 bases separated the two germline ends. This CDR3 is 15 amino acids long. The CDR3 nucleotides are TGCGCCAGCAGCTTGGCGGCGGGGCTCGCCTACGAGCAGTACTTC. Its translation: CASSLAAGLAYEQYF. Complete variable domain (other parts from reference TRBV5-1 and TRBJ2-7): KAGVTQTPRYLIKTRGQQVTLSCSPISGHRSVSWYQQTPGQGLQFLFEYFSETQRNKGNFPGRFSGRQFSNSRSEMNVSTLELGDSALYLCASSLAAGLAYEQYFGPGTRLTVT.

J is TRBJ2-3 and V is TRBV30, with 9 bases identical to TRBD2. The CDR3 has 14 residues. V shed 3 bases and J 5 bases; nucleotides not matched to a gene: 6. The germline gives CDR1 GTSNPN, CDR2 SVGIG (reference sequence). CDR3 in DNA: TGTGCCTGGAGACGCGGGAGGGCCGAAGATACGCAGTATTTT. Encoded protein: CAWRRGRAEDTQYF.

V and J are TRBV18 and TRBJ2-5; TRBD2 aligns across 9 bases. With V trimmed by 1 base and J by 1 base, 7 bases remained unmatched. Germline-derived CDR1 and CDR2 are KGHSH and LQKENI. CDR3 size: 17 residues. The CDR3 spells CASSPLLAGDRQETQYF. The CDR3 bases are TGTGCCAGCTCACCACTCTTAGCGGGGGACCGCCAAGAGACCCAGTACTTC.

This chain links TRBV2 with TRBJ2-7, with D possibly being TRBD2 (5 bases). V lost 4 bases and J 4 bases, leaving 8 bases between the germline ends. From germline, CDR1 is SNHLY and CDR2 FYNNEI. The CDR3 loop spans 12 amino acids. Here the CDR3 DNA reads TGTGCCAGCAGTGCCGGGGTTTACGAGCAGTACTTC. It is translated as CASSAGVYEQYF.

The chain recombines TRBV3-1 (or the pseudogene TRBV3-2) with TRBJ2-5; 15 bases are a match to TRBD2. Per germline, CDR1 LGHDT and CDR2 YNNKEL (reference sequence). J lost 0 bases, V lost 2 bases, and 4 bases had no gene match. CDR3 size: 18 residues. CDR3 sequence reads: CASSQSGLAGGNQETQYF. DNA for the CDR3: TGTGCCAGCAGCCAATCCGGACTAGCGGGAGGGAACCAAGAGACCCAGTACTTC.

The chain has TRBV5-1 and TRBJ2-5; D is unresolved. CDR3 length: 17 amino acids. The germline CDR1 and CDR2 sequences are SGHRS and YFSETQ. Trimming pared 0 bases from V and 2 bases from J, leaving 17 bases between. The CDR3 coding sequence is TGCGCCAGCAGCTTGGCCTTCGTCTTGTCGCAGCAAGAGACCCAGTACTTC. Translated, it gives CASSLAFVLSQQETQYF.

This clone was observed a single time. The chain couples TRBV30 to TRBJ2-7; no clear D. In germline, CDR1 is GTSNPN, CDR2 SVGIG (reference sequence). Trimming pared 4 bases from V and 0 bases from J, leaving 16 bases between. This CDR3 contains 15 residues. Here the CDR3 DNA reads TGTGCCTGGACTCCGGGTGCCCTGAGCTCCTACGAGCAGTACTTC. This gives the protein CAWTPGALSSYEQYF.

This clone was found a few times. This chain connects TRBV24-1 to TRBJ1-4; D remains ambiguous. Germline V gene data show CDR1 as KGHDR and CDR2 as SFDVKD. Trimming removed 4 bases from V and 5 bases from J, with 13 bases in between. This CDR3 is 15 amino acids long. In DNA form, the CDR3 reads TGTGCCACCAGTGACCTCCGCGGAGGGAATGAAAAACTGTTTTTT. The encoded protein is CATSDLRGGNEKLFF.

The V and J genes are TRBV7-2 and TRBJ1-5; D remains unclear. V lost 9 bases and J lost 1, with 13 bases in between. The CDR3 is 14 amino acids. CDR1 is SGHTA and CDR2 is FQGNSA in the germline V gene. The CDR3 nucleotides are TGTGCCAGTACCTTTCGGGGAAGCAATCAGCCCCAGCATTTT. It specifies CASTFRGSNQPQHF.

The chain carries TRBV6-5 and TRBJ2-7, with 9 bases lining up with TRBD1. CDR3 length: 13 residues. J lost 6 bases, V lost 1 base, and 1 base had no gene match. Per germline, CDR1 MNHEY and CDR2 SVGAGI. The CDR3 coding sequence is TGTGCCAGCAGTTACTGGGGACAGGGCGAGCAGTACTTC. Its translation: CASSYWGQGEQYF.